Described below is a single T cell receptor (beta chain) sequence and its context. The data were obtained in a study of blood T cells in healthy people across ages. Study details: Template-switching capture recovered about one barcoded beta molecule per two T cells.

Alongside a J-beta primer mix, a sample-barcoded 5' primer served in a second PCR lasting roughly 6 to 12 cycles. A single record per CDR3 protein comes from TCRdb applying MiXCR to the 5' RACE reads. The sample gives approximately 290,000 distinct CDR3 sequences, roughly a quarter of which show up once; approximately 28% is in the top ten. The sequenced material came from blood. The TCR originated in a woman in her 70s in good health.

This chain's CDR3 is CASKQSNTEAFF. In DNA form, the CDR3 reads TGCGCCAGCAAACAATCCAACACTGAAGCTTTCTTT. This sequence joins TRBV5-1 and TRBJ1-1; D is unresolved. The germline gives CDR1 SGHRS, CDR2 YFSETQ. Deletions cut 6 bases from V and 2 bases from J, with 8 bases between. This CDR3 comprises 12 residues.